This T cell receptor beta chain was observed in a study of blood T cell repertoires in COVID-19. Per the germline V gene, CDR1 is SGHAT and CDR2 is FQNNGV. The CDR3 extends over 13 amino acids. Trimming cost V 5 bases and J 2 bases, with 10 bases left between them. Clones were sequenced by immunoSEQ multiplex PCR, and TCRdb holds only the in-frame ones, with some missing. The sample yields about 370,000 clones, roughly 89% seen once. V is TRBV11-2 and J is TRBJ2-7; unclear D gene. The clonotype comes from a woman in her 30s who had recovered from COVID-19. Sequencing input: PBMCs or T cells enriched from blood (not recorded which). CDR3 bases: TGTGCCAGCAGCGGTTGGCAGACCTACGAGCAGTACTTC. Translating gives CASSGWQTYEQYF.